These 8 T cell receptor beta chains originate from one sample sequenced in a study of cytomegalovirus exposure and HLA in healthy donors. The PCR employed 60 Vbeta primers together with 13 Jbeta primers. Repertoires were generated with immunoSEQ multiplex PCR, while TCRdb's copy carries only in-frame clones and drops some. In the table there are fewer than 100,000 clones, approximately 72% of which are singletons. What was sequenced was PBMCs. These TCRs come from a woman aged 40 to 50 in good health and CMV-seropositive.

The chain is built from TRBV6-5 and TRBJ2-7, with 11 bases identical to TRBD2. The CDR3 runs 15 residues. Germline V lookup: CDR1 MNHEY, CDR2 SVGAGI. V lost 6 bases to trimming and J lost 6 bases; unmatched junction nucleotides: 10. CDR3 DNA: TGTGCCAGCAGCAGCTCCGGGACTAGCGGCTCCGAGCAGTACTTC. It encodes CASSSSGTSGSEQYF.

The chain joins TRBV19 to TRBJ2-7; 13 nucleotides match TRBD2. The CDR3 runs 17 residues. Per germline, CDR1 LNHDA and CDR2 SQIVND (reference sequence). V lost 6 bases to trimming and J lost 5 bases; unmatched junction nucleotides: 13. CDR3 nucleotide sequence: TGTGCCAGTAGCCCCGACGATAGACTAGCGGGAGGTGACGAGCAGTACTTC. Encoded protein: CASSPDDRLAGGDEQYF.

V and J are TRBV19 and TRBJ2-6, with TRBD1 matching 8 bases. There are 18 residues in the CDR3. CDR1 is LNHDA and CDR2 is SQIVND in the germline V gene (reference sequence). Trimming at V came to 5 bases and at J to 0 bases, leaving 9 bases not matched to a gene. The CDR3 bases are TGTGCCAGTAGTCGCCGGGGGACAGGTACCTCTGGGGCCAACGTCCTGACTTTC. It encodes CASSRRGTGTSGANVLTF.

The rearrangement joins TRBV7-9 to TRBJ2-3; 8 bases line up with TRBD1. V lost 4 bases, J lost 6 bases, and 3 bases stayed unmatched. Germline V CDR1 and CDR2: SEHNR, FQNEAQ (reference sequence). The CDR3 sequence is 13 residues long. The CDR3: CASSSNRGDTQYF. The CDR3 nucleotides are TGTGCCAGCAGCTCGAACAGGGGGGATACGCAGTATTTT.

This clone occurred a few times. The chain has TRBV5-1 and TRBJ2-7; D is possibly TRBD1 (6 bases). This CDR3 is built from 14 residues. The ends were cut back, 3 bases at V and 1 base at J, with 11 bases in the middle. The germline V gene encodes CDR1 SGHRS and CDR2 YFSETQ. Written as DNA, the CDR3 is TGCGCCAGCAGCTCCTTCGGACAGTCCTACGAGCAGTACTTC. This sequence encodes CASSSFGQSYEQYF.

This chain links TRBV5-1 with TRBJ2-7; TRBD1 matches 9 bases. Trimming at V came to 4 bases and at J to 2 bases, leaving 7 bases not matched to a gene. The CDR3 spans 15 residues. Germline CDR1 reads SGHRS; CDR2 reads YFSETQ. The CDR3 here is CASSVTGTGTYEQYF. CDR3 in DNA: TGCGCCAGCAGCGTAACCGGGACAGGGACCTACGAGCAGTACTTC.

This clone was picked up a small number of times. The chain recombines TRBV9 with TRBJ2-1; TRBD2 matches 11 bases. J lost 8 bases, V lost 0 bases, and 7 bases had no gene match. Germline CDR1 reads SGDLS; CDR2 reads YYNGEE. The CDR3 sequence is 16 residues long. CDR3 bases: TGTGCCAGCAGCGTAGGTCTAGCGGGAGGAATGGATGAGCAGTTCTTC. It specifies CASSVGLAGGMDEQFF.

In this sample, this clone turned up many times. The chain uses TRBV2 and TRBJ2-2; no definite D call. The CDR3 loop spans 14 amino acids. V was shortened by 6 bases and J by 2 bases, with 10 bases between the two germline ends. Germline V gives CDR1 SNHLY, CDR2 FYNNEI. The CDR3 region has the DNA TGTGCCAGCAGAGTGGCTTTAAACACCGGGGAGCTGTTTTTT. This codes for CASRVALNTGELFF.